The clone carrying this T cell receptor beta chain was seen more than once but under ten times. No antigen is known for it. Preparation of the TCRbeta library used unique molecular identifiers. Using its own MiXCR run on the PCR reads, TCRdb lists one record per CDR3 protein. The sample contains about 900,000 distinct CDR3 sequences, about 26% of which appear only once. These data come from a study of T-cell reconstitution after alpha-beta-depleted transplantation in children. Points from the study as a whole: Alpha-beta T cells about two months after transplant reportedly derived from several hundred expanded graft clones. Surviving recipient T cells and thymic progenitors underlay high day-60 TCRbeta diversity in some patients.

Trimming stripped 8 bases from V and 5 bases from J, with 19 bases between. Germline-derived CDR1 and CDR2 are ENHRY and SYGVKD. CDR3 length equals 15 residues. The sequence came from a boy in the first two years of life who had a stem cell transplant for SCID, so the T cells may come from the graft donor. The sequenced sample was PBMCs, mostly from graft donor cells, obtained 360 days after TCRalphabeta/CD19-depleted stem cell transplant. The chain couples TRBV10-3 to TRBJ2-1, with D maybe TRBD1 (5 bases). CDR3 amino acids: CAIGREGDLHNEQFF. The CDR3 DNA follows: TGTGCCATCGGCAGGGAAGGGGATCTACACAATGAGCAGTTCTTC.